What follows are 10 T cell receptor beta chains derived from one specimen sequenced in a study of T cells in Graves' hyperthyroidism and ophthalmopathy. Amplified regions were TCR beta CDR3 sequences from RNA transcripts. A set of HTBI primers served as the primers for a first-round RT-PCR of the TCR CDR3. One entry per CDR3 protein, called by TCRdb with MiXCR from the multiplex PCR reads. The table includes 600,000 to 900,000 distinct CDR3 sequences, about 16% detected once. Material for sequencing was blood. These receptors were obtained from a man between 18 and 35 years old with Graves' hyperthyroidism.

The chain has TRBV9 and TRBJ1-2; the D is unclear. Germline CDR1 and CDR2: SGDLS and YYNGEE. The CDR3 covers 15 residues. The V and J ends lost 3 bases and 8 bases respectively, with 20 bases between them. The CDR3 DNA is TGTGCCAGCAGCGCGTCCTACCGGGCCCCCGAGGGCTACACCTTC. It specifies CASSASYRAPEGYTF.

This sequence joins TRBV19 and TRBJ1-2, with D possibly being TRBD1 (6 bases). The germline V gene encodes CDR1 LNHDA and CDR2 SQIVND (reference sequence). V was clipped by 10 bases and J by 3 bases, with 18 bases between them. CDR3 size: 14 residues. DNA of the CDR3: TGTGCCACCAAGGTGGGGGCAGGGGACTATGGCTACACCTTC. Protein sequence: CATKVGAGDYGYTF.

This clonotype was counted many times. This chain connects TRBV28 to TRBJ2-2, with TRBD2 matching 11 bases. In germline, CDR1 is MDHEN, CDR2 SYDVKM. V shed 5 bases, J shed 7 bases, and the junction held 3 bases outside the gene matches. The CDR3 runs to 14 residues. CDR3 DNA sequence: TGTGCCAGCAGTGGACTAGCGGGTGGCGGGGAGCTGTTTTTT. It translates to CASSGLAGGGELFF.

This chain uses TRBV20-1 with TRBJ2-5; a weak D match, TRBD1 (6 bases). Germline lookup yields CDR1 DFQATT and CDR2 SNEGSKA (reference sequence). V lost 6 bases and J lost 2, with 13 bases in between. The CDR3 covers 13 residues. Here the CDR3 DNA reads TGCAGTGCCCCGGACAGCAGACAAGAGACCCAGTACTTC. Translated: CSAPDSRQETQYF.

This clonotype was observed a handful of times. This chain uses TRBV18 with TRBJ2-4; D possibly corresponds to TRBD1 (6 bases). Germline values: CDR1 KGHSH, CDR2 LQKENI. The ends were cut back, 0 bases at V and 1 base at J, with 10 bases in the middle. The CDR3 consists of 16 residues. The CDR3 sequence: CASSPPQGLAKNIQYF. CDR3 sequence (DNA): TGTGCCAGCTCACCACCGCAGGGGCTGGCCAAAAACATTCAGTACTTC. The entire variable domain, with the rest obtained from reference TRBV18 and TRBJ2-4, is as follows: NAGVMQNPRHLVRRRGQEARLRCSPMKGHSHVYWYRQLPEEGLKFMVYLQKENIIDESGMPKERFSAEFPKEGPSILRIQQVVRGDSAAYFCASSPPQGLAKNIQYFGAGTRLSVL.

This clonotype was recorded a few times. This chain connects TRBV29-1 to TRBJ2-3, with TRBD2 matching over 7 bases. Germline CDR1 reads SQVTM; CDR2 reads ANQGSEA. The CDR3 is 15 residues long. After removal of 2 bases from V and 0 bases from J, the junction contained 5 bases not matched to a gene. The CDR3 sequence is CSVETPSGSTDTQYF. DNA of the CDR3: TGCAGCGTTGAAACCCCTAGCGGCAGCACAGATACGCAGTATTTT.

In its sample, this clonotype was seen many times. The chain has TRBV7-3 and TRBJ2-7; D perhaps matches TRBD1 (5 bases). Germline V gene lookup returns CDR1 SGHTA and CDR2 FQGTGA. Trimming shortened V by 4 bases and J by 6 bases, and 13 bases separated the two germline ends. The length of the CDR3 is 13 residues. The CDR3 coding sequence is TGTGCCAGCAGCTCGACCCGCCAGGGCGAGCAGTACTTC. This gives the protein CASSSTRQGEQYF.

This clonotype was recorded at least ten times. J is TRBJ2-1 and V is TRBV28; D remains ambiguous. The V and J ends lost 1 base and 6 bases respectively, with 10 bases between them. Germline CDR1 and CDR2: MDHEN and SYDVKM. CDR3 length equals 14 residues. The CDR3 sequence is CASSLSESTNEQFF. CDR3 DNA sequence: TGTGCCAGCAGTTTATCCGAGTCGACCAATGAGCAGTTCTTC.

This clonotype showed up just once. Given a much more abundant clone one base away, this may be a read error. V and J are TRBV27 and TRBJ2-7, with D maybe TRBD2 (5 bases). Deletions cut 8 bases from V and 7 bases from J, with 24 bases between. The length of the CDR3 is 15 residues. The V gene's germline CDR1 is MNHEY and CDR2 SMNVEV (reference sequence). The chain's CDR3 is CASAPGPADYWEQYF. In nucleotides, the CDR3 is TGTGCCAGCGCCCCCGGGCCAGCGGATTACTGGGAGCAGTACTTC.

This clonotype has just a few counts. Given a far larger clone just one base away, this is likely a sequencing read error. The CDR3 coding sequence is TGTGCCAGCAGTTTAGGGACACGGAACACTGAAGCTTTCTTT. Protein product: CASSLGTRNTEAFF. The chain is built from TRBV28 and TRBJ1-1, with D tentatively TRBD1 (6 bases). This CDR3 is built from 14 residues. Germline V gives CDR1 MDHEN, CDR2 SYDVKM. Trimming took 2 bases from V and 1 from J, leaving 8 bases between them.